This T cell receptor (beta chain) derives from a study of OX40 agonist ivuxolimab in advanced cancers. This clone was recorded once. Antigen unknown. V lost 7 bases, J lost 4 bases, and 5 bases lay in between. This CDR3 is 11 amino acids long. The germline V gene encodes CDR1 LNHDA and CDR2 SQIVND (reference sequence). Study observations and caveats: The investigators did not determine what antigen specificity the expanded peripheral T cells had.

TCRdb keeps only in-frame clones here, not all; method: immunoSEQ multiplex PCR. In the table there are about 51,000 clones, approximately 84% of which are singletons. The investigators sampled blood at baseline, at cycle 4 day 1, and at cycle 7 day 1. The sample in question was CD4+ or CD8+ T cells sorted from blood, obtained in a trial of the OX40 agonist ivuxolimab. V is TRBV19 and J is TRBJ2-1; D not resolved. The receptor was isolated from an adult with an advanced solid tumor such as melanoma, head and neck, liver or kidney cancer. The chain's CDR3 is CASNKYNEQFF. CDR3 in DNA: TGTGCCAGTAACAAATACAATGAGCAGTTCTTC.